This T cell receptor (beta chain) emerged from a study of cytomegalovirus exposure and HLA in healthy donors. Whole-study context: Counted in an early data release were tens of millions of unique TCRs from HLA-typed donors. Study results and caveats: When analyzed later, the rates of TCR association showed variation by HLA locus, with DRB1 the most and HLA-C the fewest. Later analysis demonstrated an association between a missense DCLRE1C variant and TCR beta V- and J-gene trimming.

PCR primers comprised 60 Vbeta and 13 Jbeta primers. The repertoire was sequenced with immunoSEQ multiplex PCR; TCRdb's copy has only in-frame clones and lacks some. The sample shows about 110,000 clones, just over 75% of them seen only once. About this clone itself: The antigen is unknown.

Germline V lookup: CDR1 LNHDA, CDR2 SQIVND (reference sequence). The ends were cut back, 5 bases at V and 8 bases at J, with 15 bases in the middle. The length of the CDR3 is 14 residues. The sequence was obtained from a man between 25 and 39 years old in good health and CMV-seropositive. The chain carries TRBV19 and TRBJ1-4, with D tentatively TRBD1 (6 bases). Material for sequencing was PBMCs. This CDR3 reads CASSLFGGREKLFF. Here the CDR3 DNA reads TGTGCCAGTAGTTTGTTTGGGGGCCGGGAAAAACTGTTTTTT.